Shown below are 24 T cell receptor beta chains from a single sample sequenced in a study of spatial heterogeneity in lung cancer. Each CDR3 protein is one row after TCRdb ran MiXCR on the 5' RACE reads. The data contain about 25,000 distinct CDR3 sequences, 7% of them singletons. As for time point: sample taken at primary tumor resection. The source material was PBMCs, sampled at surgery. The receptors shown here come from a male donor with early-stage non-small cell lung cancer.

This clonotype has at least ten counts. The V call is TRBV30, the J call TRBJ1-1; D unresolved. CDR1 and CDR2 from the germline V gene are GTSNPN and SVGIG (reference sequence). CDR3 length: 13 residues. V was clipped by 2 bases and J by 11 bases, with 18 bases between them. Written as DNA, the CDR3 is TGTGCCTGGAGTAGGACCTTCGCGACTAGTGCTTTCTTT. Residues: CAWSRTFATSAFF. Full variable domain (rest looked up from reference TRBV30 and TRBJ1-1): SQTIHQWPATLVQPVGSPLSLECTVEGTSNPNLYWYRQAAGRGLQLLFYSVGIGQISSEVPQNLSASRPQDRQFILSSKKLLLSDSGFYLCAWSRTFATSAFFGQGTRLTVV.

Relative to its sample, this clonotype is medium-sized. The V gene is TRBV28, the J gene TRBJ1-1; TRBD1 might be the D (6 bases). V lost 5 bases and J lost 10, with 14 bases in between. Germline lookup yields CDR1 MDHEN and CDR2 SYDVKM. CDR3 length: 12 residues. CDR3 region: CASSPGQRRAFF. In DNA form, the CDR3 reads TGTGCCAGCAGTCCTGGACAGCGGCGAGCTTTCTTT.

This clonotype was observed at least ten times. The chain has TRBV5-6 and TRBJ2-7; D is uncertain. CDR3 size: 12 residues. In germline, CDR1 is SGHDT, CDR2 YYEEEE. Between the trimmed V and J ends, which lost 0 bases and 4 bases, there was a span of 5 bases. This CDR3 is CASSLVGYEQYF. The CDR3 DNA reads as TGTGCCAGCAGCTTGGTGGGTTACGAGCAGTACTTC. The variable domain in full, completed from reference TRBV5-6 and TRBJ2-7, reads DAGVTQSPTHLIKTRGQQVTLRCSPKSGHDTVSWYQQALGQGPQFIFQYYEEEERQRGNFPDRFSGHQFPNYSSELNVNALLLGDSALYLCASSLVGYEQYFGPGTRLTVT.

The sample holds many counts of this clonotype. The gene calls are TRBV20-1 and TRBJ2-7, with 15 bases fitting TRBD2. Germline V gene data show CDR1 as DFQATT and CDR2 as SNEGSKA (reference sequence). The CDR3 runs to 16 residues. V was pared by 1 base and J by 3 bases, with 4 bases of the junction left unmatched. CDR3 nucleotides: TGCAGTGCTAGAGGGGGACTAGCGGGAGGTTTCTACGAGCAGTACTTC. Translating gives CSARGGLAGGFYEQYF.

This clonotype has a count of ten or more. The V and J genes are TRBV20-1 and TRBJ2-7; D may be TRBD2 (7 bases). Deletions cut 1 base from V and 0 bases from J, with 13 bases between. The CDR3 runs 15 residues. Germline V lookup: CDR1 DFQATT, CDR2 SNEGSKA (reference sequence). This CDR3 reads CSARAGGYSSYEQYF. The DNA for the CDR3 is TGCAGTGCTAGAGCGGGGGGCTATAGCTCCTACGAGCAGTACTTC.

This clonotype has just a few counts. V usage is TRBV3-1 and J usage is TRBJ1-6, with D possibly matching TRBD1 (5 bases). Germline V gene data show CDR1 as LGHDT and CDR2 as YNNKEL (reference sequence). The length of the CDR3 is 14 residues. Deletions cut 5 bases from V and 7 bases from J, with 12 bases between. As DNA, the CDR3 is TGTGCCAGCAGCGAACGCAGGGAAAATTCACCCCTCCACTTT. This sequence encodes CASSERRENSPLHF.

CDR3 in DNA: TGTGCCAGCAGTTTTAACAGAGCCTACGAGCAGTACTTC. Translated: CASSFNRAYEQYF. This chain links TRBV6-5 with TRBJ2-7, with unresolved D. The CDR3 spans 13 residues. Germline loops: CDR1 MNHEY, CDR2 SVGAGI. V gave up 4 bases and J gave up 2 bases, with 9 bases separating them.

This clonotype was recorded at least ten times. The chain joins TRBV20-1 to TRBJ1-1; possibly TRBD1 for D (6 bases). Germline V gene sequence: CDR1 DFQATT, CDR2 SNEGSKA (reference sequence). Trimming cost V 0 bases and J 4 bases, with 12 bases left between them. This CDR3 is 14 amino acids long. CDR3 coding DNA: TGCAGTGCTAGAGATTCACAGGGCGCCACTGAAGCTTTCTTT. Protein: CSARDSQGATEAFF.

Many counts were recorded for this clonotype. The chain joins TRBV9 to TRBJ2-6; D is uncertain. The ends were cut back, 2 bases at V and 1 base at J, with 7 bases in the middle. Germline V lookup: CDR1 SGDLS, CDR2 YYNGEE. This CDR3 has 15 amino acids. CDR3 coding DNA: TGTGCCAGCAGCGTGCGATTATCTGGGGCCAACGTCCTGACTTTC. This encodes CASSVRLSGANVLTF.

This clonotype has a count of ten or more. The chain combines TRBV29-1 with TRBJ2-1; TRBD2 might be the D (6 bases). From germline, CDR1 is SQVTM and CDR2 ANQGSEA. V was clipped by 4 bases and J by 6 bases, with 10 bases between them. The CDR3 runs 12 residues. The CDR3 coding sequence is TGCAGCGTTGGACAGACTAGCAATGAGCAGTTCTTC. Its translation: CSVGQTSNEQFF.

J is TRBJ2-7 and V is TRBV6-1, with unresolved D. The CDR3 sequence is 16 residues long. V lost 6 bases and J lost 6, with 24 bases in between. The germline CDR1 and CDR2 sequences are MNHNS and SASEGT. The CDR3 loop reads CASRITPDLYGPEQYF. In nucleotides, the CDR3 is TGTGCCAGCAGGATCACTCCGGACCTCTACGGGCCCGAGCAGTACTTC.

This clonotype was counted many times. The V and J genes are TRBV7-3 and TRBJ2-7; 7 bases fit TRBD2. Germline CDR1 and CDR2: SGHTA and FQGTGA. This CDR3 has 12 residues. The junction had 3 bases not matched to a gene; V was cut back by 4 bases and J by 6 bases. The CDR3 DNA reads TGTGCCAGCAGCTACCCGGGGGGCGAGCAGTACTTC. Residues: CASSYPGGEQYF.

At least ten counts were recorded for this clonotype. The chain has TRBV28 and TRBJ2-3; maybe TRBD2 (6 bases). The V gene's germline CDR1 is MDHEN and CDR2 SYDVKM. This CDR3 has 15 amino acids. V was clipped by 5 bases and J by 4 bases, with 16 bases between them. The CDR3 is CASSVRRGIPDTQYF. The CDR3 DNA follows: TGTGCCAGCAGTGTTCGGCGGGGTATTCCAGATACGCAGTATTTT. Complete variable domain (other parts from reference TRBV28 and TRBJ2-3): DVKVTQSSRYLVKRTGEKVFLECVQDMDHENMFWYRQDPGLGLRLIYFSYDVKMKEKGDIPEGYSVSREKKERFSLILESASTNQTSMYLCASSVRRGIPDTQYFGPGTRLTVL.

This clonotype was seen many times. The rearrangement links TRBV7-6 to TRBJ2-7, with 8 bases matching TRBD2. The length of the CDR3 is 14 residues. Unmatched junction bases numbered 2, after V lost 1 base and J lost 3 bases. Germline V lookup: CDR1 SGHVS, CDR2 FNYEAQ. The CDR3 nucleotides read TGTGCCAGCAGCTTAGATCGGGGGGGCTACGAGCAGTACGTC. Translated, it gives CASSLDRGGYEQYV.

This clonotype showed up just once. J is TRBJ2-3 and V is TRBV4-3, with 7 nucleotides matching TRBD1. Germline CDR1 LGHNA, CDR2 YSLEER. V lost 5 bases, J lost 4 bases, and 6 bases stayed unmatched. This CDR3 has 14 amino acids. DNA of the CDR3: TGCGCCAGCAGCAAACAGGGGAGAGCAGATACGCAGTATTTT. Its protein is CASSKQGRADTQYF.

The chain couples TRBV18 to TRBJ2-1; TRBD1 or TRBD2 may be the D gene (5 bases each). Trimming cost V 3 bases and J 3 bases, with 12 bases left between them. In germline, CDR1 is KGHSH, CDR2 LQKENI. The CDR3 loop spans 15 amino acids. The chain's CDR3 is CASSPGPRSYNEQFF. The CDR3 coding sequence is TGTGCCAGCTCACCGGGACCCCGGAGCTACAATGAGCAGTTCTTC. Full variable domain (rest looked up from reference TRBV18 and TRBJ2-1): NAGVMQNPRHLVRRRGQEARLRCSPMKGHSHVYWYRQLPEEGLKFMVYLQKENIIDESGMPKERFSAEFPKEGPSILRIQQVVRGDSAAYFCASSPGPRSYNEQFFGPGTRLTVL.

This clonotype has a count of ten or more. V and J are TRBV20-1 and TRBJ1-6, with D unresolved. Per the germline V gene, CDR1 is DFQATT and CDR2 is SNEGSKA (reference sequence). This CDR3 spans 14 amino acids. The V gene lost 3 bases and the J gene lost 3 bases, with 9 bases spanning the gap. DNA of the CDR3: TGCAGTGCTAGGACGGGCCGCTATAATTCACCCCTCCACTTT. Its translation: CSARTGRYNSPLHF.

This clonotype was counted many times. The CDR3 region has the DNA TGTGCCAGCAGCCGGACGTCCTCTGGGGCCAACGTCCTGACTTTC. Amino acids: CASSRTSSGANVLTF. The chain carries TRBV12-3 or TRBV12-4 and TRBJ2-6, with D unclear. V gave up 6 bases and J gave up 0 bases, with 9 bases separating them. This CDR3 region has 15 residues.

The chain uses TRBV20-1 and TRBJ2-3; TRBD2 matches 13 bases. Germline CDR1 reads DFQATT; CDR2 reads SNEGSKA (reference sequence). The CDR3 runs to 16 residues. The CDR3 DNA is TGCAGGCTCTCCCCGACTAGCGGGGGGTACACAGATACGCAGTATTTT. As protein: CRLSPTSGGYTDTQYF.

This clonotype has at least ten counts. CDR3 in DNA: TGCGCCAGCAGCCCTAGGAGCGGGAGGGCCTGGGAGACCCAGTACTTC. Protein product: CASSPRSGRAWETQYF. The chain is built from TRBV5-1 and TRBJ2-5; 10 bases map to TRBD2. The V segment lost 4 bases and the J segment 5 bases; nucleotides outside the gene matches: 11. Germline loops: CDR1 SGHRS, CDR2 YFSETQ. The CDR3 loop spans 16 amino acids.

This clonotype was found many times. The chain links TRBV20-1 to TRBJ1-5, with D unclear. CDR3 length: 14 amino acids. Trimming left V 5 bases short and J 2 bases short, with 13 bases between. Germline loops: CDR1 DFQATT, CDR2 SNEGSKA (reference sequence). The CDR3 loop is CSAAPRAGNQPQHF. The CDR3 coding sequence is TGCAGTGCTGCTCCAAGGGCCGGCAATCAGCCCCAGCATTTT.

In DNA form, the CDR3 reads TGTGCCAGCAGCAACTATTTTCGGACTAGTCTGGCCGGGGAGCTGTTTTTT. Its translation is CASSNYFRTSLAGELFF. The chain couples TRBV3-1 to TRBJ2-2; 7 bases are shared with TRBD2. The V gene's germline CDR1 is LGHDT and CDR2 YNNKEL (reference sequence). J lost 6 bases, V lost 5 bases, and 15 bases had no gene match. The CDR3 spans 17 residues. The whole variable domain, filled in from reference TRBV3-1 and TRBJ2-2, reads DTAVSQTPKYLVTQMGNDKSIKCEQNLGHDTMYWYKQDSKKFLKIMFSYNNKELIINETVPNRFSPKSPDKAHLNLHINSLELGDSAVYFCASSNYFRTSLAGELFFGEGSRLTVL.

In its sample, this clonotype was seen many times. The chain has TRBV20-1 and TRBJ2-3, with a weak D call TRBD2 (6 bases). The germline CDR1 and CDR2 sequences are DFQATT and SNEGSKA (reference sequence). Deletions cut 3 bases from V and 3 bases from J, with 13 bases between. This CDR3 spans 14 amino acids. The CDR3 spells CSASGVAVTDTQYF. CDR3 DNA: TGCAGTGCTAGTGGGGTAGCGGTGACAGATACGCAGTATTTT.

This clonotype was counted a few times. The V and J genes are TRBV5-3 and TRBJ2-2; the D is unclear. Being an ORF, TRBV5-3 has a function that is uncertain. The CDR3 runs to 15 residues. V shed 3 bases and J shed 0 bases, with 9 bases lying between them. CDR3 bases: TGTGCCAGAAGCTGCCAACAGACGAACACCGGGGAGCTGTTTTTT. Translation: CARSCQQTNTGELFF.